This T cell receptor (beta chain) derives from a study of tumor-infiltrating lymphocytes in oesophageal squamous cell carcinoma. TCRdb passed the PCR reads through MiXCR, listing each CDR3 protein once. Among over 13,000 distinct CDR3 sequences listed, roughly 55% were seen once. With 0 bases removed from V and 9 bases from J, the gap between germline ends came to 18 bases. The CDR3 sequence is 16 residues long. Germline CDR1 reads MNHEY; CDR2 reads SVGAGI. The chain couples TRBV6-5 to TRBJ2-1; the D gene is possibly TRBD2 (6 bases). The TCR originated in a male donor with esophageal squamous cell carcinoma. The sequenced sample was esophageal tumor tissue. The CDR3 sequence is CASSYSEGRSLFEQFF. The CDR3 DNA reads as TGTGCCAGCAGTTACTCGGAGGGCCGATCGTTGTTTGAGCAGTTCTTC.